The 8 T cell receptor beta chains in this list originate from one sample, sequenced in a study of glioma-infiltrating T cells. Amplification of TCR alpha and beta CDR3 regions from RNA used iRepertoire nested multiplex PCR. TCRdb passed the multiplex PCR reads through MiXCR, listing each CDR3 protein once. The sample contains approximately 400,000 distinct CDR3 sequences, approximately 42% of which appear only once. The sequenced material came from glioma tissue, nonneoplastic brain tissue, or PBMCs (not recorded which). The source is a human donor with low-grade glioma or glioblastoma, undergoing nonglioma brain surgery, or in good health (not recorded which).

A few counts support this clonotype. The chain employs TRBV20-1 and TRBJ2-3; 8 bases line up with TRBD2. Germline CDR1 is DFQATT and CDR2 is SNEGSKA (reference sequence). V lost 4 bases to trimming and J lost 0 bases; unmatched junction nucleotides: 9. This CDR3 region has 16 residues. The DNA of the CDR3 is TGCAGTGCTACCCATCGACTAGCGCGAAGCACAGATACGCAGTATTTT. It is translated as CSATHRLARSTDTQYF.

This clonotype was found many times. CDR3 sequence: CASSYSDGSDTQYF. The CDR3 DNA is TGTGCCAGCAGTTACTCGGACGGCTCAGATACGCAGTATTTT. The chain is built from TRBV6-5 and TRBJ2-3; the D is unclear. This CDR3 region has 14 residues. Between the trimmed V and J ends, which lost 0 bases and 4 bases, there was a span of 8 bases. Germline CDR1 reads MNHEY; CDR2 reads SVGAGI.

The chain is built from TRBV24-1 and TRBJ1-1; D is unclear. Trimming cost V 9 bases and J 0 bases, with 16 bases left between them. From germline, CDR1 is KGHDR and CDR2 SFDVKD. This CDR3 has 15 residues. The CDR3: CATVKEPAMNTEAFF. DNA for the CDR3: TGTGCCACCGTAAAAGAGCCGGCTATGAACACTGAAGCTTTCTTT.

This clonotype has just a few counts. The chain employs TRBV20-1 and TRBJ2-2, with 8 bases aligning to TRBD2. The CDR3 runs to 14 residues. V shed 3 bases, J shed 4 bases, and the junction held 4 bases outside the gene matches. Germline V gene data show CDR1 as DFQATT and CDR2 as SNEGSKA (reference sequence). The CDR3 loop reads CSASGAGVTGELFF. In DNA, the CDR3 is TGCAGTGCTAGTGGAGCGGGAGTCACCGGGGAGCTGTTTTTT.

This clonotype was seen repeatedly, ten times or more. The rearrangement uses TRBV28 and TRBJ2-3, with 9 nucleotides matching TRBD1. V trimming: 5 bases; J trimming: 2 bases; junction bases outside the gene matches: 14. Germline CDR1 MDHEN, CDR2 SYDVKM. The CDR3 has 18 residues. CDR3 sequence (DNA): TGTGCCAGCAGTCTCACGAGGGGAGGGACAGGGTCCACAGATACGCAGTATTTT. This gives the protein CASSLTRGGTGSTDTQYF.

As regards this clonotype: It may be a read error: a sequence one base away is much more abundant. The chain couples TRBV28 to TRBJ2-7; D uncertain. Germline V gene lookup returns CDR1 MDHEN and CDR2 SYDVKM. The CDR3 contains 14 residues. The CDR3 nucleotides are TGTGCCAGCAGTTTAACCCCGTCTCCCTACGGGCAGTACTTC. Protein sequence: CASSLTPSPYGQYF.

Points on this clonotype: This sequence may be a read error, since a much larger clone differs from it by one base. The rearrangement links TRBV20-1 to TRBJ2-5, with a possible D match to TRBD2 (5 bases). Germline V gene sequence: CDR1 DFQATT, CDR2 SNEGSKA (reference sequence). The CDR3 totals 12 residues. Trimming removed 7 bases from V and 7 bases from J, with 16 bases in between. CDR3 in DNA: TGCAGTGATAGCGTGGGTAGAATGACCCAGTACTTC. Translating it yields CSDSVGRMTQYF.

The rearrangement uses TRBV6-1 and TRBJ2-5; tentatively, D is TRBD2 (6 bases). V dropped 5 bases and J dropped 7 bases, with 17 bases sitting between them. The CDR3 totals 14 residues. Germline CDR1 MNHNS, CDR2 SASEGT. In DNA, the CDR3 is TGTGCCAGCAGTACGGGGACTCCTGGGTGGACCCAGTACTTC. It is translated as CASSTGTPGWTQYF.